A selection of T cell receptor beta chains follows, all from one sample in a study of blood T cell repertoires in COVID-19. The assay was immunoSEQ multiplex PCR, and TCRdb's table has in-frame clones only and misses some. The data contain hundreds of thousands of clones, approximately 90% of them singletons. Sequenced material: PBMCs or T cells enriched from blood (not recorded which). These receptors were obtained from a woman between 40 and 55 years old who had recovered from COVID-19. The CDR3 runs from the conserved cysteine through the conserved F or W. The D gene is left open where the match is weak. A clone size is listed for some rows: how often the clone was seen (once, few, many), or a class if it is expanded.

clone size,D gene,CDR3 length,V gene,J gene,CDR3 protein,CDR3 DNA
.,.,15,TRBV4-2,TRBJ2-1,CASSPALAYYNEQFF,TGTGCCAGCAGCCCAGCCTTAGCCTACTATAATGAGCAGTTCTTC
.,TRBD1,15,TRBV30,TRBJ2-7,CAWKGSGTGVGEQYF,TGTGCCTGGAAAGGGTCCGGGACAGGGGTGGGCGAGCAGTACTTC
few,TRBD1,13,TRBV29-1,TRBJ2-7,CSVATGGAGEQYF,TGCAGCGTAGCGACAGGGGGCGCGGGGGAGCAGTACTTC
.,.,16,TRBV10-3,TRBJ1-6,CAISEGRALDNSPLHF,TGTGCCATCAGTGAAGGCAGGGCGTTAGATAATTCACCCCTCCACTTT
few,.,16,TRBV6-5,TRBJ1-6,CASSYSIPGNNSPLHF,TGTGCCAGCAGTTACTCGATTCCAGGGAATAATTCACCCCTCCACTTT
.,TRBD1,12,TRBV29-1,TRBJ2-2,CSARQGTGELFF,TGCAGCGCCAGACAGGGCACCGGGGAGCTGTTTTTT
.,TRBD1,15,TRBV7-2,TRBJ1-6,CASSSTGGWNSPLHF,TGTGCCAGCAGCTCAACAGGGGGCTGGAATTCACCCCTCCACTTT
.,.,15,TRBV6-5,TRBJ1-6,CASSSTGMDNSPLHF,TGTGCCAGCAGTTCAACGGGGATGGATAATTCACCCCTCCACTTT
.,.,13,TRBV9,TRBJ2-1,CASSVDYLGEQFF,TGTGCCAGCAGCGTAGACTATCTTGGTGAGCAGTTCTTC
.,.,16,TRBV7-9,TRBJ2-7,CASSSTDSGAHYEQYF,TGTGCCAGCAGCTCCACGGACTCCGGAGCCCACTACGAGCAGTACTTC
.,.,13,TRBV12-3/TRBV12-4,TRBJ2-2,CASSFYDAGELFF,TGTGCCAGCAGTTTCTATGATGCCGGGGAGCTGTTTTTT
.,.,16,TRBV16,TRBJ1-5,CASSQSGEGPGQPQHF,TGTGCCAGCAGCCAATCGGGGGAGGGTCCGGGTCAGCCCCAGCATTTT
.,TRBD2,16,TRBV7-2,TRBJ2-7,CASSPGGGSVFYEQYF,TGTGCCAGCAGCCCGGGGGGGGGCTCTGTTTTCTACGAGCAGTACTTC
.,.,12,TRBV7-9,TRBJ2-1,CASRKPGNEQFF,TGTGCCAGCAGGAAGCCGGGGAATGAGCAGTTCTTC
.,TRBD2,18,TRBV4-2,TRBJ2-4,CASSHLAGTSSVKNIQYF,TGTGCCAGCAGCCATCTCGCCGGGACTAGCTCAGTGAAAAACATTCAGTACTTC
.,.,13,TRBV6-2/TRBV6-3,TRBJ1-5,CASSRQSNQPQHF,TGTGCCAGCAGCAGACAGAGCAATCAGCCCCAGCATTTT
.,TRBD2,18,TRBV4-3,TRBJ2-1,CASSQDYRRAGAYNEQFF,TGCGCCAGCAGCCAAGACTATAGGCGAGCGGGAGCCTACAATGAGCAGTTCTTC
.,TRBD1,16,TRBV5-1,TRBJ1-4,CASSLGQGRANEKLFF,TGCGCCAGCAGCTTGGGACAGGGACGAGCTAATGAAAAACTGTTTTTT
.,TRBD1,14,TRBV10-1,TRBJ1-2,CASSPGQGAGGYTF,TGCGCCAGCAGCCCGGGACAGGGGGCAGGTGGCTACACCTTC
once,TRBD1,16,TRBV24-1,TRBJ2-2,CATSESGTGVTGELFF,TGTGCCACCAGTGAATCCGGGACAGGGGTTACCGGGGAGCTGTTTTTT
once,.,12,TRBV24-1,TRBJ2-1,CATTSVNNEQFF,TGTGCCACCACTAGCGTGAACAATGAGCAGTTCTTC
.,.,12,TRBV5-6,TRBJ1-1,CASSLVRTEAFF,TGTGCCAGCAGCTTGGTCCGCACTGAAGCTTTCTTT
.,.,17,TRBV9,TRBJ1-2,CASSGRFRGEVNYGYTF,TGTGCCAGCAGCGGACGATTTAGGGGTGAGGTAAACTATGGCTACACCTTC
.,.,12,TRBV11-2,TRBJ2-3,CASSSPKDTQYF,TGTGCCAGCAGCTCCCCAAAAGATACGCAGTATTTT
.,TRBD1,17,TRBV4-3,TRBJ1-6,CASSQDYRQGDNSPLHF,TGCGCCAGCAGCCAAGATTACCGACAGGGAGATAATTCACCCCTCCACTTT
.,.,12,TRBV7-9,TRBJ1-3,CASSLQGNTIYF,TGTGCCAGCAGCCTACAGGGAAACACCATATATTTT
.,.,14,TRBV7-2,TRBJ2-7,CASSTGTDLYEQYF,TGTGCCAGTAGCACAGGGACGGACCTCTACGAGCAGTACTTC
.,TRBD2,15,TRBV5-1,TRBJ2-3,CASSEGTRFTDTQYF,TGCGCCAGCTCCGAGGGGACTAGATTCACAGATACGCAGTATTTT
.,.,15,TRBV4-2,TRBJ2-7,CASSQPLGVSYEQYF,TGTGCCAGCAGCCAACCTCTAGGCGTCTCCTACGAGCAGTACTTC